This T cell receptor (beta chain) derives from a study of cytomegalovirus exposure and HLA in healthy donors. Researchers ran the PCR with 60 Vbeta and 13 Jbeta primers. In the study's own analysis: In a later analysis, the count reached 76 million or so unique TCR beta chains, with about 10 million shared. Profiled with immunoSEQ multiplex PCR; TCRdb holds only in-frame clones, not every one. V and J calls plus clone size are reproduced from that table; the DNA served to infer D and trimming. This table has approximately 140,000 clones, about 64% appearing once. Germline CDR1 SGHTA, CDR2 FQGTGA. V was pared by 0 bases and J by 4 bases, with 4 bases of the junction left unmatched. CDR3 length: 15 amino acids.

Sequencing was performed on PBMCs. V is TRBV7-3 and J is TRBJ2-7, with 9 positions matching TRBD1. The TCR sequence derives from a woman aged 55-69 years in good health and CMV-seropositive. The CDR3 spells CASSLTGTGWYEQYF. The CDR3 nucleotides are TGTGCCAGCAGCTTAACCGGGACAGGGTGGTACGAGCAGTACTTC.